The rows below give T cell receptor beta chains drawn from one sample of a study of shared clonotypes between healthy human individuals. Assay used: immunoSEQ multiplex PCR; TCRdb lists only in-frame clones, some missing. The table shows some 1 million clones, with around 76% occurring only once. Sequencing was done on a sample of memory CD4+ T cells sorted from blood. These receptors were collected from a young man in good health. Both conserved end residues are part of each CDR3. The order of the fields is D gene, clone size, V gene, J gene, CDR3 protein, CDR3 DNA. D genes are given only for firm matches. A clone size is listed for some rows: how often the clone was seen (once, few, many), or a class if it is expanded.

d_call: TRBD1; clone_size: -; v_call: TRBV15; j_call: TRBJ2-5; cdr3_aa: CATSRGDRVSGETQYF; cdr3_nt: TGTGCCACCAGCAGAGGTGACAGGGTGTCGGGAGAGACCCAGTACTTC
d_call: -; clone_size: -; v_call: TRBV7-2; j_call: TRBJ2-1; cdr3_aa: CASSSHLGQFF; cdr3_nt: TGTGCCAGCAGCTCTCACCTGGGGCAGTTCTTC
d_call: -; clone_size: -; v_call: TRBV28; j_call: TRBJ2-5; cdr3_aa: CASSLWGEGETQYF; cdr3_nt: TGTGCCAGCAGTTTATGGGGTGAGGGAGAGACCCAGTACTTC
d_call: TRBD1; clone_size: -; v_call: TRBV28; j_call: TRBJ2-7; cdr3_aa: CASKSAGTGVNYEQYF; cdr3_nt: TGTGCCAGCAAATCAGCCGGGACAGGGGTAAACTACGAGCAGTACTTC
d_call: TRBD2; clone_size: -; v_call: TRBV29-1; j_call: TRBJ2-1; cdr3_aa: CSTSGSNYNEQFF; cdr3_nt: TGCAGCACAAGCGGGAGTAACTACAATGAGCAGTTCTTC
d_call: TRBD1; clone_size: -; v_call: TRBV19; j_call: TRBJ1-5; cdr3_aa: CASSIDRGDSNQPQHF; cdr3_nt: TGTGCCAGTAGTATCGACAGGGGCGATAGCAATCAGCCCCAGCATTTT
d_call: TRBD1; clone_size: -; v_call: TRBV9; j_call: TRBJ1-2; cdr3_aa: CASSPGTAGSLYTF; cdr3_nt: TGTGCCAGCAGCCCAGGGACAGCCGGAAGTCTTTACACCTTC
d_call: -; clone_size: few; v_call: TRBV7-3; j_call: TRBJ1-2; cdr3_aa: CASSLTAGTGYTF; cdr3_nt: TGTGCCAGCAGCTTAACGGCAGGGACTGGCTACACCTTC
d_call: -; clone_size: -; v_call: TRBV15; j_call: TRBJ1-6; cdr3_aa: CATSRDERQPWGSPLHF; cdr3_nt: TGTGCCACCAGCAGAGATGAGCGTCAACCCTGGGGTTCACCCCTCCACTTT
d_call: -; clone_size: few; v_call: TRBV12-5; j_call: TRBJ1-1; cdr3_aa: CASGLGDGTNTEAFF; cdr3_nt: TGTGCTAGTGGTTTGGGGGATGGGACCAACACTGAAGCTTTCTTT
d_call: TRBD2; clone_size: -; v_call: TRBV5-5; j_call: TRBJ2-5; cdr3_aa: CASSWGLAGGFETQYF; cdr3_nt: TGTGCCAGCAGCTGGGGACTAGCGGGAGGATTCGAGACCCAGTACTTC
d_call: -; clone_size: few; v_call: TRBV6-6; j_call: TRBJ1-5; cdr3_aa: CASRAGVKGSQPQHF; cdr3_nt: TGTGCCAGCAGGGCGGGAGTGAAGGGCAGTCAGCCCCAGCATTTT
d_call: -; clone_size: -; v_call: TRBV9; j_call: TRBJ2-6; cdr3_aa: CASSVRVGASGANVLTF; cdr3_nt: TGTGCCAGCAGCGTGAGGGTGGGGGCGTCTGGGGCCAACGTCCTGACTTTC
d_call: TRBD2; clone_size: -; v_call: TRBV5-1; j_call: TRBJ2-1; cdr3_aa: CASSWTPSGGAVTEQFF; cdr3_nt: TGCGCCAGCAGCTGGACCCCAAGCGGGGGGGCGGTCACCGAGCAGTTCTTC
d_call: TRBD1; clone_size: -; v_call: TRBV18; j_call: TRBJ2-7; cdr3_aa: CASSGTGGIYEQYF; cdr3_nt: TGTGCCAGCTCCGGGACAGGGGGTATCTACGAGCAGTACTTC
d_call: -; clone_size: few; v_call: TRBV7-2; j_call: TRBJ2-7; cdr3_aa: CASSFLESSYEQYF; cdr3_nt: TGTGCCAGCAGCTTTCTCGAGTCCTCCTACGAGCAGTACTTC
d_call: TRBD2; clone_size: -; v_call: TRBV2; j_call: TRBJ2-5; cdr3_aa: CASTGLAGGHGETQYF; cdr3_nt: TGTGCCAGCACGGGACTAGCGGGGGGGCACGGGGAGACCCAGTACTTC
d_call: -; clone_size: few; v_call: TRBV18; j_call: TRBJ1-2; cdr3_aa: CASSPGKTQEDGYTF; cdr3_nt: TGTGCCAGCTCACCAGGCAAAACCCAGGAAGATGGCTACACCTTC
d_call: -; clone_size: -; v_call: TRBV19; j_call: TRBJ2-7; cdr3_aa: CASSITAGDESYEQYF; cdr3_nt: TGTGCCAGTAGTATTACCGCAGGGGACGAGTCCTACGAGCAGTACTTC